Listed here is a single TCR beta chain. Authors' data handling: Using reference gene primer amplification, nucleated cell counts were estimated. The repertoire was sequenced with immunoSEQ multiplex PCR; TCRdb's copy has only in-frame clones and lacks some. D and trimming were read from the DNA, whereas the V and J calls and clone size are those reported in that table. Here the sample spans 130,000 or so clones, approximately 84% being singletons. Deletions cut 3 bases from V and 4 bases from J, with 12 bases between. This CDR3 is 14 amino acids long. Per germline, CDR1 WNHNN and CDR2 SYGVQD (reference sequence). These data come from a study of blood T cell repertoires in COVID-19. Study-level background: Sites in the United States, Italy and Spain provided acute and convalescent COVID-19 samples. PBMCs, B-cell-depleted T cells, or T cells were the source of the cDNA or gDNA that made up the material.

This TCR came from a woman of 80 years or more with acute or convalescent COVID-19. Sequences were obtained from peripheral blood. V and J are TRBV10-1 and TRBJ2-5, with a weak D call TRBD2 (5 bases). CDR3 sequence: CASSDHGLGETQYF. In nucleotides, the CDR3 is TGCGCCAGCAGTGACCACGGACTGGGAGAGACCCAGTACTTC.